This T cell receptor beta chain originates from a study of T cell changes during pregnancy in multiple sclerosis. Libraries were prepared by immunoSEQ multiplex PCR; TCRdb keeps only in-frame clonotypes and omits some of them. This table holds 100,000 or so clones, around 92% found once. Sequencing was performed on peripheral blood, taken in the second trimester of pregnancy. The receptor was derived from a female donor with multiple sclerosis, enrolled in a pregnancy study.

This CDR3 reads CASSPRYYSSYEQYF. Here the CDR3 DNA reads TGTGCCAGCAGCCCCAGGTATTATAGCTCCTACGAGCAGTACTTC. The V gene is TRBV27, the J gene TRBJ2-7, with D uncertain. Germline V gene data show CDR1 as MNHEY and CDR2 as SMNVEV (reference sequence). CDR3 length: 15 amino acids. V lost 6 bases to trimming and J lost 0 bases, with 15 bases between them.